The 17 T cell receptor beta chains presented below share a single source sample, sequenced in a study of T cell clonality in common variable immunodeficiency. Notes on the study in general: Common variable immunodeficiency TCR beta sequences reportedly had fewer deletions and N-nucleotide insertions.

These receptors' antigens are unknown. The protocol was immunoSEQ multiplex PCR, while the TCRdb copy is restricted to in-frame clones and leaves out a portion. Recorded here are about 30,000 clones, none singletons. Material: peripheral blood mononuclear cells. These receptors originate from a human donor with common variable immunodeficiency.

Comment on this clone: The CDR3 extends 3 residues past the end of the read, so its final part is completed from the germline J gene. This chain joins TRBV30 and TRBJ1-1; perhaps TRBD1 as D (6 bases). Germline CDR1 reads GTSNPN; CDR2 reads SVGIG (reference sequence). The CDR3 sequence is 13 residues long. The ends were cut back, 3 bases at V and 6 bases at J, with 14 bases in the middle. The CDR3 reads CAWRATRGSEAFF. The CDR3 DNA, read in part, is TGTGCCTGGAGAGCCACCAGGGGCTCTGAA.

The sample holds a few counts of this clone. The CDR3 protein is CASSPGTGTIHEQYF. CDR3 DNA, as far as it was read: TGTGCCAGCTCACCGGGGACAGGGACTATCCACGAG. V is TRBV18 and J is TRBJ2-7; TRBD1 agrees at 9 bases. The observed sequence ends 3 residues before the CDR3 terminus, with the missing tail filled in from the germline J gene. The CDR3 is 15 amino acids. CDR1 is KGHSH, CDR2 LQKENI, per germline. With 3 bases clipped from V and 5 bases from J, the junction kept 8 bases outside the gene matches.

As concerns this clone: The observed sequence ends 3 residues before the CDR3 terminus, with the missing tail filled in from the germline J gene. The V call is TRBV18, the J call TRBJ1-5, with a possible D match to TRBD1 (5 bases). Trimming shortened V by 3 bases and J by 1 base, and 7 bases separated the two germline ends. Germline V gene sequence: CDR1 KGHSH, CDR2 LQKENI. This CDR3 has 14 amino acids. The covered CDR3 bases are TGTGCCAGCTCACCCGGGGGGAGCAATCAGCCC. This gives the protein CASSPGGSNQP. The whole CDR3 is CASSPGGSNQPQHF.

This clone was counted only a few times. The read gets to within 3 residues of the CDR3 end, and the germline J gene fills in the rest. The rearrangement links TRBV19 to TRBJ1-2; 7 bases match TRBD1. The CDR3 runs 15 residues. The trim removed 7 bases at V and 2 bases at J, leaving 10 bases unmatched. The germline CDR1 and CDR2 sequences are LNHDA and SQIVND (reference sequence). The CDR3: CASTLAGGSNYGYTF. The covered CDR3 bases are TGTGCCAGTACCCTGGCAGGGGGATCGAACTATGGC.

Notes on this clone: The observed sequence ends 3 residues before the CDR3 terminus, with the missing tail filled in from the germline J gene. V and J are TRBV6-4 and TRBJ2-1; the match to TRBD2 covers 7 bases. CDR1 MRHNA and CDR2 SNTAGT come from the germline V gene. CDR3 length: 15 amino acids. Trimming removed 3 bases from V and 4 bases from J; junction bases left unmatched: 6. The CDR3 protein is CASSEGLAEYNEQFF. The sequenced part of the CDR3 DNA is TGTGCCAGCAGTGAGGGCCTAGCGGAGTACAATGAG.

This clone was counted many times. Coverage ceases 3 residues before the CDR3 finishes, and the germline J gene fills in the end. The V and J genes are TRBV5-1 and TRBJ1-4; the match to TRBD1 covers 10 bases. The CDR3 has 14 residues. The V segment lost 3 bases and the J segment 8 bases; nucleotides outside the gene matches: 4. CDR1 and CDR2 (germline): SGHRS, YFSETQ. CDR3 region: CASSSDRGDEKLFF. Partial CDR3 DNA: TGCGCCAGCAGCTCGGACAGGGGGGACGAAAAA.

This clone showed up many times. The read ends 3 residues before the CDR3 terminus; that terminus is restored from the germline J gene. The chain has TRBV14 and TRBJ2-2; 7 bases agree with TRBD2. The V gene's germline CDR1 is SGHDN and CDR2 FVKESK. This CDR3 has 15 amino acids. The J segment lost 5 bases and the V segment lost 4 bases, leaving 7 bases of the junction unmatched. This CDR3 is CASSRAGVRTGELFF. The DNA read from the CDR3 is TGTGCCAGCAGCCGGGCGGGGGTGAGGACCGGGGAG. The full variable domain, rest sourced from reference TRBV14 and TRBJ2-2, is EAGVTQFPSHSVIEKGQTVTLRCDPISGHDNLYWYRRVMGKEIKFLLHFVKESKQDESGMPNNRFLAERTGGTYSTLKVQPAELEDSGVYFCASSRAGVRTGELFFGEGSRLTVL.

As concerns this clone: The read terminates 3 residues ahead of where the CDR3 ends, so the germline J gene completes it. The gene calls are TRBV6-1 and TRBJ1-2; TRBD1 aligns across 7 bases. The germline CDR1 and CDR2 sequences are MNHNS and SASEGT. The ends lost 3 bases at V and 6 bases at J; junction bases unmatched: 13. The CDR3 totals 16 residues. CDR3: CASSDPTRQGTHGYTF. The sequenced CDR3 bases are TGTGCCAGCAGTGATCCCACCAGACAGGGAACCCATGGC.

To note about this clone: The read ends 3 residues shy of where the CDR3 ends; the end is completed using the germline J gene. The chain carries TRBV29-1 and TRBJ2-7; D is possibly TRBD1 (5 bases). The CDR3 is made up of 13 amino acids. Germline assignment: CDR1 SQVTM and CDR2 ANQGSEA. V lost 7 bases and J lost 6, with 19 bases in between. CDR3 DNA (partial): TGCAGCGGAGCAACAGGAGCTGTCACCGAG. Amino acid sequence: CSGATGAVTE. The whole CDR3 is CSGATGAVTEQYF.

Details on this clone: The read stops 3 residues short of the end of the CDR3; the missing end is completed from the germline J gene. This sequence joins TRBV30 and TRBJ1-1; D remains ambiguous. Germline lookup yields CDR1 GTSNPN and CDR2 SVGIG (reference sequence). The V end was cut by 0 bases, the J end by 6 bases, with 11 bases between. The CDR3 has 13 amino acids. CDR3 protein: CAWSVRRIPEAFF. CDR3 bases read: TGTGCCTGGAGTGTCAGGAGGATTCCTGAA.

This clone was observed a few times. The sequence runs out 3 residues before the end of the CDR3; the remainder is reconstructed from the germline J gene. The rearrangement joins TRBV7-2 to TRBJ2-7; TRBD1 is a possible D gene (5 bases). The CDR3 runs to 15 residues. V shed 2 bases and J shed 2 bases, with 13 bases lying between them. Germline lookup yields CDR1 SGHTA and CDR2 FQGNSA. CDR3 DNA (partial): TGTGCCAGCAGCTTACGCCCCAGGGATCCCTACGAG. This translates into CASSLRPRDPYE. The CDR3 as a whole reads CASSLRPRDPYEQYF.

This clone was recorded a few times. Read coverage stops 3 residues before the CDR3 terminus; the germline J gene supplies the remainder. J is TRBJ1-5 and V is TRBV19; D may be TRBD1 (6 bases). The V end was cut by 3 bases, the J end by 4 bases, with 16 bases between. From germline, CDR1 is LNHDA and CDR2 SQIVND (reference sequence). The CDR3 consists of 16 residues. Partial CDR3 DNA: TGTGCCAGTAGTATGGGGGCAGGGCGGTGGAATCAGCCC. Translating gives CASSMGAGRWNQP. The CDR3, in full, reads CASSMGAGRWNQPQHF.

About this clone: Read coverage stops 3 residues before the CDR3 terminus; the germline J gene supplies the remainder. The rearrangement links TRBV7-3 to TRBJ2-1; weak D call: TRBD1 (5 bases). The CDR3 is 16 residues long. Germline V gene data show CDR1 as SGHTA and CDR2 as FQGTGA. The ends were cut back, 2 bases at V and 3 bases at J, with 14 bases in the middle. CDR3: CASSLRAGQIYNEQFF. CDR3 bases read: TGTGCCAGCAGCTTACGGGCAGGGCAAATCTACAATGAG.

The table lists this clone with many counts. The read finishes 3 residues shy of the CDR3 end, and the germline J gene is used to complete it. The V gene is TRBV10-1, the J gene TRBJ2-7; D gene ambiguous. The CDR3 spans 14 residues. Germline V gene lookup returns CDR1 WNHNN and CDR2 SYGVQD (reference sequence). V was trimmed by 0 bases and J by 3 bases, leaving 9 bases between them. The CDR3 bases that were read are TGCGCCAGCAGTGAGTCGCCGGGTGGCTACGAG. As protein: CASSESPGGYE. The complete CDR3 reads CASSESPGGYEQYF.

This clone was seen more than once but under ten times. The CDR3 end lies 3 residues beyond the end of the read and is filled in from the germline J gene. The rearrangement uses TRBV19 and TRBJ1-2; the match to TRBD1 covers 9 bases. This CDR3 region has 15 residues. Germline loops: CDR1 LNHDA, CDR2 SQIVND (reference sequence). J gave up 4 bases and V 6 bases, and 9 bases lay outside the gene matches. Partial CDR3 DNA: TGTGCCAGTAGGCGGACAGGGGTCGATTCCTATGGC. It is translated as CASRRTGVDSYG. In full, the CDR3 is CASRRTGVDSYGYTF.

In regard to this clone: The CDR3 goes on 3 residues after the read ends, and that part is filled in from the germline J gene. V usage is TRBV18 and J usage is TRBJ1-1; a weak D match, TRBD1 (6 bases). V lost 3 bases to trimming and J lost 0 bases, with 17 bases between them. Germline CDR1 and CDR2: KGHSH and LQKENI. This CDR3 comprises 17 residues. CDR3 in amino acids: CASSPPGQTDMNTEAFF. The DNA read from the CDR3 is TGTGCCAGCTCACCCCCCGGACAGACCGATATGAACACTGAA.

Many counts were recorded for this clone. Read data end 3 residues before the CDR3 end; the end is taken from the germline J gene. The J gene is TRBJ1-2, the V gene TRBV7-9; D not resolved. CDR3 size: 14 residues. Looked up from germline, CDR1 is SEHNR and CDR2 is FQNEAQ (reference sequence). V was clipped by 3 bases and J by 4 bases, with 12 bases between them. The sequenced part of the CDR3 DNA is TGTGCCAGCAGCTTTCTGTCTCGTAGCTATGGC. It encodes CASSFLSRSYG. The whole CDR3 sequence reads CASSFLSRSYGYTF. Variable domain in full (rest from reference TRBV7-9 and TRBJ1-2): DTGVSQNPRHKITKRGQNVTFRCDPISEHNRLYWYRQTLGQGPEFLTYFQNEAQLEKSRLLSDRFSAERPKGSFSTLEIQRTEQGDSAMYLCASSFLSRSYGYTFGSGTRLTVV.